This TCR beta chain was identified in a study of cytomegalovirus exposure and HLA in healthy donors. 13 Jbeta primers and 60 Vbeta primers were used for the PCR. Assay: immunoSEQ multiplex PCR; the TCRdb copy retains only in-frame clones and omits some. The sample includes around 80,000 clones, 60% to 80% of them seen just once. This CDR3 has 14 amino acids. CDR1 is GTSNPN, CDR2 SVGIG, per germline (reference sequence). The junction had 5 bases not matched to a gene; V was cut back by 0 bases and J by 7 bases. General study results and limits: Reportedly, a later analysis found an Asian-associated ancestry cluster had fewer N-insertions than the approximately 640-donor mean. When presence/absence was analysed, sequencing depth was taken to be roughly uniform across donors.

In the case of this clone: The target antigen is unknown.

The clonotype was recovered from a female donor in good health and CMV-seronegative. The chain employs TRBV30 and TRBJ2-2; 7 positions agree with TRBD2. The sequenced material came from PBMCs. CDR3 DNA: TGTGCCTGGAGTGTATGGGGGGGAGGCGGGGAGCTGTTTTTT. Protein product: CAWSVWGGGGELFF.